What follows is one T cell receptor (beta chain) and its context. What this receptor recognizes is not known. Within one base of it there is no much larger clone, and no base qualities were kept. This specimen comes from a study of T-cell memory formation after mild COVID-19 (dated by TCRdb to about 2021). With regard to the full study: TCR sequence clusters from the two donors were found to be largely donor specific. In two donors, T-cell clones that expanded and contracted after mild COVID-19 were followed by sequencing TCRalpha and TCRbeta repertoires longitudinally. Two young, previously healthy adult volunteers made up the cohort, one male and one female. The paper as a whole reports these results and caveats: From day 15 to 85, contracting clones showed balanced CD4/CD8 phenotypes, whereas a second wave of clones that expanded from day 15 to 37 leaned towards CD4+. Some responding clones were detected in pre-infection memory, which suggested that pre-existing cross-reactive memory T cells had joined the SARS-CoV-2 response. Whether the second-wave clones peaking on day 37 were SARS-CoV-2 specific was not confirmed. The study included only a couple of mild cases, and larger cohorts that include severe cases with pre-infection samples were judged to be necessary. Contracting CD4+ clones turned up mainly in the CM and EM memory subsets, whereas EMRA was where CD8+ clones were enriched.

The data were produced on an Illumina NovaSeq 6000. TCRalpha and TCRbeta cDNA libraries were built by 5'RACE with constant-segment primers, adding sample barcodes and unique molecular identifiers. RNA was extracted from every sample with Trizol reagent. Library amplification was performed in two PCR steps, and a second sample barcode and Illumina TruSeq adapters were introduced in the second step. Libraries were sequenced on an Illumina NovaSeq with 2 x 150 bp paired-end reads. As for the original processing: Demultiplexing of reads and collapsing into UMI-guided consensus sequences were performed with migec v1.2.7. Using mixcr v2.1.11, UMI consensuses were aligned to TRA and TRB V and J templates and then assembled into clonotypes. Clonotypes were classified as expanded or contracted when called significant by both edgeR and NoisET, with noise models trained on biological replicates. For edgeR calls, the cutoffs were a false discovery rate-adjusted p below 0.01 and a log2 fold-change threshold of 1. As an exploratory analysis of dynamics, max-normalized trajectories of the 1000 most abundant clonotypes were examined by PCA with hierarchical clustering. Separately sequenced CD4+ and CD8+ repertoires were used to assign a CD4 or CD8 phenotype to each responding clone. TCRdb trimmed public reads at Q25 via fastp, called clones via MiXCR and kept in-frame beta chains. Rows are combined by CDR3 protein, so each entry shows the most common genes and DNA. Here the V and J calls rest on TCRdb's processing, not on the authors' analysis. This sample gives about 560,000 distinct CDR3 sequences in total; approximately 18% of them show up just once. The ten top clones hold about 12% of the sample.

Ficoll-Paque density gradient centrifugation was the method used to isolate PBMCs. Material for sequencing was PBMCs or a T cell subset sorted from them (not recorded which). The receptor was derived from an adult woman who had mild COVID-19 (a few samples of this study predate the infection). The sample titles of this study are shuffled in the database, so cell type and time point are left out; the donor was told from shared clones.

The CDR3 sequence is CATSDLTGWEADTQYF. The DNA reads TGTGCCACCAGTGATTTGACAGGGTGGGAAGCGGATACGCAGTATTTT. The sequence links TRBV24-1 to TRBJ2-3, with a tentative D gene TRBD1 over 6 matching bases. Its CDR3 holds 16 amino acids, cysteine through phenylalanine. Only CDR3 DNA is held: 48 bases, read in frame from base 1. CDR1 KGHDR and CDR2 SFDVKD were looked up in the germline V gene. A distance of 15 bases separates the germline ends of V and J, which lose 0 bases and 6 bases respectively.